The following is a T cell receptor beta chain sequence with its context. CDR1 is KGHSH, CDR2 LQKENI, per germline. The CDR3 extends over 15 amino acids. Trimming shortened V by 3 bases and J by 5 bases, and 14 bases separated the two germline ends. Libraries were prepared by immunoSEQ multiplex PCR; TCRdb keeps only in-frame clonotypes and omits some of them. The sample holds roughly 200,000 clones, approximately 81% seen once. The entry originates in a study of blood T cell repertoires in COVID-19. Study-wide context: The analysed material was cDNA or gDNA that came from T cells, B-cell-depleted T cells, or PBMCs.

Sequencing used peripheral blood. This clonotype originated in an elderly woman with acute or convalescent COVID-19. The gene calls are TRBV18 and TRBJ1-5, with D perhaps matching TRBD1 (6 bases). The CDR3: CASSPPPGVDQPQHF. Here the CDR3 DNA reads TGTGCCAGCTCACCTCCACCAGGGGTAGATCAGCCCCAGCATTTT.